Listed here is a single T cell receptor beta chain. Its target is unknown. CDR3 size: 19 residues. Trimming cost V 2 bases and J 1 base; bases outside gene matches: 11. Looked up from germline, CDR1 is SGHTA and CDR2 is FQGNSA. The assay was run at deep level. Clones were sequenced by immunoSEQ multiplex PCR, and TCRdb holds only the in-frame ones, with some missing. The repertoire holds 2 million or so clones, about 95% seen once, with roughly 1% in the top ten. Only CD45RO-negative cells positively selected for CCR7 counted as naive CD8 cells, so terminally differentiated effector memory CD45RA+ cells were excluded. This sample is drawn from a study of shared clonotypes between healthy human individuals. Study information: Each donor's CD8 memory used one plate, CD8 naive two, each CD4 subset three.

Points from the study as a whole: Even with large depth, rarefaction showed that sorted-subset sequencing was incomplete. Memory subsets generally showed lower estimated richness than naive subsets.

Source material: naive CD8+ T cells sorted from blood. The sequence was obtained from a man between 18 and 29 years old in good health. The chain links TRBV7-2 to TRBJ2-5, with TRBD2 matching 12 bases. CDR3 nucleotide sequence: TGTGCCAGCAGCTTACCAGGGGGACTAGCGGGCAACCTCCAAGAGACCCAGTACTTC. Its translation is CASSLPGGLAGNLQETQYF.